This T cell receptor beta chain was obtained from a study of CD8 T cells in ankylosing spondylitis. Making use of molecular barcodes, quantitative 5'-RACE generated TCR beta libraries. TCRdb used MiXCR to reprocess the 5' RACE reads, holding one entry per CDR3 protein. In the table there are about 340,000 distinct CDR3 sequences, under 15% of which are singletons. As to this clonotype: Its antigen is unknown.

The ends were cut back, 3 bases at V and 1 base at J, with 9 bases in the middle. CDR3 size: 14 residues. From germline, CDR1 is LNHDA and CDR2 SQIVND (reference sequence). Study observations and caveats: Relatively rare in peripheral blood, disease-linked clones were also CD8+.

The source is a male donor with ankylosing spondylitis or in good health (not recorded which). This sequence joins TRBV19 and TRBJ1-1; D remains ambiguous. Sequencing input: blood, either unsorted or a sorted T cell fraction (not recorded which). CDR3 amino acids: CASSIKAGNTEAFF. For the CDR3, the DNA is TGTGCCAGTAGTATTAAGGCGGGGAACACTGAAGCTTTCTTT. Looking up the rest from reference TRBV19 and TRBJ1-1 gives the full variable domain: DGGITQSPKYLFRKEGQNVTLSCEQNLNHDAMYWYRQDPGQGLRLIYYSQIVNDFQKGDIAEGYSVSREKKESFPLTVTSAQKNPTAFYLCASSIKAGNTEAFFGQGTRLTVV.